The 28 T cell receptor beta chains presented below share a single source sample, sequenced in a study of OX40 agonist ivuxolimab in advanced cancers. Receptors were amplified or captured by the immunoSEQ multiplex PCR assay. TCRdb provides this immuneACCESS table in a form limited to in-frame rearrangements. Some clones are lacking; in checked studies, under half of them reflect an unresolved V gene, and why the rest are absent is not known. The sample table records around 70,000 clones; roughly 89% of these occur just once. The ten largest clones capture nearly 0.8% of the sample. Sample: CD4+ or CD8+ T cells sorted from blood, taken in a trial of the OX40 agonist ivuxolimab. The receptors here all came from an adult with an advanced solid tumor such as melanoma, head and neck, liver or kidney cancer.

The chain employs TRBV19 and TRBJ1-2; 7 positions agree with TRBD1. The germline V gene encodes CDR1 LNHDA and CDR2 SQIVND (reference sequence). The CDR3 has 15 amino acids. With 0 bases clipped from V and 4 bases from J, the junction kept 5 bases outside the gene matches. The CDR3 sequence: CASSIERTGRYGYTF. The CDR3 DNA is TGTGCCAGTAGTATAGAACGGACAGGCCGCTATGGCTACACCTTC.

Here the CDR3 reads CASSLLRTPTRYNEQFF. The CDR3 DNA reads as TGTGCCAGCAGCTTATTAAGGACCCCCACTCGCTACAATGAGCAGTTCTTC. The J gene is TRBJ2-1, the V gene TRBV7-3; D gene unclear. The CDR3 spans 17 residues. CDR1 and CDR2 (germline): SGHTA, FQGTGA. The V end lost 2 bases, the J end lost 3 bases, and 17 bases lay between the germline ends.

The CDR3 here is CASSLGGRDTEAFF. For the CDR3, the DNA is TGTGCCAGCAGCTTAGGGGGGAGGGACACTGAAGCTTTCTTT. V is TRBV7-9 and J is TRBJ1-1, with D tentatively TRBD1 (5 bases). The CDR3 spans 14 residues. Deletions cut 1 base from V and 3 bases from J, with 9 bases between. Germline CDR1 reads SEHNR; CDR2 reads FQNEAQ (reference sequence).

The chain couples TRBV2 to TRBJ1-5; tentative D call: TRBD1 (6 bases). The CDR3 covers 13 residues. V shed 10 bases and J shed 2 bases, with 12 bases lying between them. Germline V lookup: CDR1 SNHLY, CDR2 FYNNEI. Written as DNA, the CDR3 is TGTGCCACCGCACCAGGGGGCAATCAGCCCCAGCATTTT. Amino acids: CATAPGGNQPQHF.

The gene calls are TRBV6-1 and TRBJ2-7; 8 bases line up with TRBD1. Germline CDR1 and CDR2: MNHNS and SASEGT. V dropped 9 bases and J dropped 4; count of bases not matched to a gene: 8. This CDR3 is built from 13 residues. CDR3 sequence: CASRTRGRYEQYF. The DNA of the CDR3 is TGTGCCAGTCGAACCAGGGGGCGATACGAGCAGTACTTC.

This clone is a singleton in its sample. The chain uses TRBV6-5 and TRBJ1-4; D not certain. CDR1 is MNHEY, CDR2 SVGAGI, per germline. CDR3 length: 14 residues. V shed 0 bases and J shed 7 bases, with 9 bases lying between them. Written as DNA, the CDR3 is TGTGCCAGCAGTTACTCATGGGTGGGTGAAAAACTGTTTTTT. The encoded protein is CASSYSWVGEKLFF.

The chain has TRBV5-6 and TRBJ2-2; D gene ambiguous. From germline, CDR1 is SGHDT and CDR2 YYEEEE. Trimming pared 1 base from V and 5 bases from J, leaving 15 bases between. There are 16 residues in the CDR3. The DNA of the CDR3 is TGTGCCAGCAGCTTGTTGGAATATATCTCTACCGGGGAGCTGTTTTTT. Translation: CASSLLEYISTGELFF.

The chain uses TRBV7-2 and TRBJ2-5, with 12 bases that match TRBD2. This CDR3 has 15 amino acids. With V trimmed by 5 bases and J by 4 bases, 5 bases remained unmatched. CDR1 and CDR2 (germline): SGHTA, FQGNSA. The CDR3 nucleotides are TGTGCCAGCAGCCCCCCGGGACTAGCGGGAGAGACCCAGTACTTC. Translated: CASSPPGLAGETQYF.

The V gene is TRBV30, the J gene TRBJ2-2; 7 bases map to TRBD1. CDR3 length equals 16 residues. V lost 0 bases to trimming and J lost 3 bases; unmatched junction nucleotides: 7. Per germline, CDR1 GTSNPN and CDR2 SVGIG (reference sequence). The CDR3 reads CAWSVLPQGDTGELFF. The CDR3 nucleotides are TGTGCCTGGAGTGTTCTGCCCCAGGGGGACACCGGGGAGCTGTTTTTT. The full variable domain, in which reference TRBV30 and TRBJ2-2 provide the parts outside the CDR3, is SQTIHQWPATLVQPVGSPLSLECTVEGTSNPNLYWYRQAAGRGLQLLFYSVGIGQISSEVPQNLSASRPQDRQFILSSKKLLLSDSGFYLCAWSVLPQGDTGELFFGEGSRLTVL.

The chain uses TRBV18 and TRBJ2-2; TRBD1 aligns across 8 bases. Germline V gives CDR1 KGHSH, CDR2 LQKENI. The length of the CDR3 is 18 residues. V lost 2 bases and J lost 6; bases outside the gene matches: 14. DNA of the CDR3: TGTGCCAGCTCACCAGTGCCAGCAGGGGGCGACGGGGCCGGGGAGCTGTTTTTT. Amino acids: CASSPVPAGGDGAGELFF.

The chain links TRBV7-2 to TRBJ2-5, with D perhaps matching TRBD1 (6 bases). Germline values: CDR1 SGHTA, CDR2 FQGNSA. This CDR3 spans 17 amino acids. V shed 6 bases and J shed 5 bases, with 25 bases lying between them. CDR3: CASSQEGLGRGSETQYF. DNA of the CDR3: TGTGCCAGCAGTCAGGAAGGTTTAGGCAGGGGCAGTGAGACCCAGTACTTC.

The chain combines TRBV5-1 with TRBJ2-5; D is possibly TRBD2 (6 bases). There are 14 residues in the CDR3. V gave up 2 bases and J gave up 1 base, with 9 bases separating them. Per germline, CDR1 SGHRS and CDR2 YFSETQ. DNA for the CDR3: TGCGCCAGCAGCTTAGCGGGCGTCCAAGAGACCCAGTACTTC. Translating gives CASSLAGVQETQYF.

This clone came up once. The rearrangement links TRBV28 to TRBJ2-1; D is unresolved. The ends were cut back, 1 base at V and 8 bases at J, with 9 bases in the middle. This CDR3 is built from 13 residues. Per the germline V gene, CDR1 is MDHEN and CDR2 is SYDVKM. The CDR3 is CASSLSQGYEQFF. CDR3 nucleotide sequence: TGTGCCAGCAGTTTATCCCAAGGCTATGAGCAGTTCTTC.

This clone was recorded only once. The chain has TRBV7-9 and TRBJ1-3; D is possibly TRBD1 (5 bases). The CDR3 is 17 amino acids. V was trimmed by 5 bases and J by 4 bases, leaving 21 bases between them. Germline V lookup: CDR1 SEHNR, CDR2 FQNEAQ (reference sequence). CDR3 sequence: CASSAPPQGLGGNTIYF. In DNA, the CDR3 is TGTGCCAGCAGCGCTCCCCCCCAGGGTTTAGGAGGAAACACCATATATTTT.

This rearrangement joins TRBV19 to TRBJ2-1, with a possible D match to TRBD1 (6 bases). The V end lost 7 bases, the J end lost 5 bases, and 18 bases lay between the germline ends. The CDR3 is 15 amino acids. Germline values: CDR1 LNHDA, CDR2 SQIVND (reference sequence). The CDR3 DNA reads TGTGCCAGTACTAACCCCAGGGGTTGGAACAATGAGCAGTTCTTC. This translates into CASTNPRGWNNEQFF.

V gene TRBV5-1 combines with J gene TRBJ2-1; 10 bases are a match to TRBD1. V shed 4 bases, J shed 4 bases, and the junction held 8 bases outside the gene matches. Germline CDR1 SGHRS, CDR2 YFSETQ. This CDR3 has 16 amino acids. This chain's CDR3 is CASSPPGTGVYNEQFF. The CDR3 nucleotides read TGCGCCAGCAGCCCACCCGGGACAGGGGTATACAATGAGCAGTTCTTC.

CDR3 residues: CASSPGGSGGAAVNEQFF. Written as DNA, the CDR3 is TGTGCCAGCAGTCCCGGTGGTAGCGGGGGGGCCGCAGTCAATGAGCAGTTCTTC. The chain links TRBV5-6 to TRBJ2-1, with 11 bases identical to TRBD2. The V and J ends lost 5 bases and 6 bases, in that order; junction bases with no gene match: 16. Per the germline V gene, CDR1 is SGHDT and CDR2 is YYEEEE. The CDR3 is 18 amino acids. Full variable domain (missing parts from reference TRBV5-6 and TRBJ2-1): DAGVTQSPTHLIKTRGQQVTLRCSPKSGHDTVSWYQQALGQGPQFIFQYYEEEERQRGNFPDRFSGHQFPNYSSELNVNALLLGDSALYLCASSPGGSGGAAVNEQFFGPGTRLTVL.

Sample share makes this clone medium-sized (0.01 to 0.1%). The chain has TRBV10-3 and TRBJ1-4; TRBD1 matches at 9 bases. V lost 2 bases and J lost 5; bases outside the gene matches: 3. The CDR3 totals 15 residues. Germline V gives CDR1 ENHRY, CDR2 SYGVKD. CDR3 DNA sequence: TGTGCCATCAGTGAGACACAGGGGGCGAATGAAAAACTGTTTTTT. Protein: CAISETQGANEKLFF.

The chain joins TRBV5-6 to TRBJ2-3, with D possibly matching TRBD2 (7 bases). The V gene lost 0 bases and the J gene lost 1 base, with 9 bases spanning the gap. CDR3 length: 15 residues. The V gene's germline CDR1 is SGHDT and CDR2 YYEEEE. CDR3 residues: CASSLVGGGTDTQYF. CDR3 nucleotides: TGTGCCAGCAGCTTGGTAGGGGGGGGCACAGATACGCAGTATTTT.

The chain joins TRBV7-9 to TRBJ1-2, with 7 bases fitting TRBD1. With V trimmed by 5 bases and J by 2 bases, 17 bases remained unmatched. This CDR3 has 18 residues. CDR1 SEHNR and CDR2 FQNEAQ come from the germline V gene (reference sequence). The CDR3 DNA sequence: TGTGCCAGCAGCCTCCATAGGGGGCGGGGGGGCACCAACTATGGCTACACCTTC. As protein: CASSLHRGRGGTNYGYTF.

J is TRBJ1-2 and V is TRBV5-4; TRBD1 agrees at 7 bases. Trimming removed 2 bases from V and 3 bases from J; junction bases left unmatched: 7. The CDR3 is made up of 15 amino acids. Germline CDR1 is SGHNT and CDR2 is YYREEE (reference sequence). In nucleotides, the CDR3 is TGTGCCAGCAGCTTACCCGGGACAGCATACTATGGCTACACCTTC. The encoded protein is CASSLPGTAYYGYTF.

The chain uses TRBV21-1 and TRBJ1-5; TRBD1, as called in the table, went unchecked against the DNA. TRBV21-1 is deemed a pseudogene. The CDR3 is made up of 14 amino acids. CDR3 nucleotides: TGTGCCAGCAGCCCCGGACGGACAAATCAGCCCCAGCATTTT. Amino acid sequence: CASSPGRTNQPQHF.

The chain joins TRBV30 to TRBJ1-5; D gene ambiguous. Deletions cut 3 bases from V and 3 bases from J, with 9 bases between. The CDR3 has 13 amino acids. Germline CDR1 and CDR2: GTSNPN and SVGIG (reference sequence). The CDR3 loop is CAWRRENNQPQHF. The DNA for the CDR3 is TGTGCCTGGAGGAGAGAGAACAATCAGCCCCAGCATTTT. The complete variable domain, with remaining parts taken from reference TRBV30 and TRBJ1-5, reads SQTIHQWPATLVQPVGSPLSLECTVEGTSNPNLYWYRQAAGRGLQLLFYSVGIGQISSEVPQNLSASRPQDRQFILSSKKLLLSDSGFYLCAWRRENNQPQHFGDGTRLSIL.

The CDR3 bases are TGTGCCAGCAGCGTCCTCAGCGGGGGGGCCAATGAGCAGTTCTTC. Protein sequence: CASSVLSGGANEQFF. This chain joins TRBV9 and TRBJ2-1, with 10 bases aligning to TRBD2. Looked up from germline, CDR1 is SGDLS and CDR2 is YYNGEE. The V segment lost 2 bases and the J segment 6 bases; nucleotides outside the gene matches: 5. The CDR3 is 15 amino acids.

The rearrangement links TRBV11-1 to TRBJ1-1; D unclear. The CDR3 has 13 residues. The V gene lost 2 bases and the J gene lost 5 bases, with 9 bases spanning the gap. CDR1 is SGHAT, CDR2 FQDESV, per germline (reference sequence). CDR3 amino acids: CASSLIGLTEAFF. The CDR3 DNA follows: TGTGCCAGCAGCTTAATAGGGCTTACTGAAGCTTTCTTT.

The rearrangement links TRBV10-1 to TRBJ2-3; D not resolved. V was shortened by 8 bases and J by 3 bases, with 18 bases between the two germline ends. This CDR3 contains 15 residues. Germline loops: CDR1 WNHNN, CDR2 SYGVQD (reference sequence). The DNA for the CDR3 is TGCGCCAGCTCCAGAGTCCGGTCGAGTACAGATACGCAGTATTTT. Protein sequence: CASSRVRSSTDTQYF.

The gene calls are TRBV5-5 and TRBJ2-2; D uncertain. V was pared by 2 bases and J by 2 bases, with 13 bases between. The length of the CDR3 is 16 residues. Germline CDR1 reads SGHKS; CDR2 reads YYEKEE (reference sequence). This chain's CDR3 is CASSLGSIGNTGELFF. The CDR3 nucleotides are TGTGCCAGCAGCTTAGGATCGATAGGTAACACCGGGGAGCTGTTTTTT.

This clone appeared a few times. The chain is built from TRBV14 and TRBJ2-7; D is uncertain. Trimming pared 0 bases from V and 0 bases from J, leaving 9 bases between. The germline V gene has CDR1 SGHDN and CDR2 FVKESK. The CDR3 consists of 15 residues. The CDR3 DNA sequence: TGTGCCAGCAGCCAAGAGTGGGGTTCCTCCTACGAGCAGTACTTC. Residues: CASSQEWGSSYEQYF.